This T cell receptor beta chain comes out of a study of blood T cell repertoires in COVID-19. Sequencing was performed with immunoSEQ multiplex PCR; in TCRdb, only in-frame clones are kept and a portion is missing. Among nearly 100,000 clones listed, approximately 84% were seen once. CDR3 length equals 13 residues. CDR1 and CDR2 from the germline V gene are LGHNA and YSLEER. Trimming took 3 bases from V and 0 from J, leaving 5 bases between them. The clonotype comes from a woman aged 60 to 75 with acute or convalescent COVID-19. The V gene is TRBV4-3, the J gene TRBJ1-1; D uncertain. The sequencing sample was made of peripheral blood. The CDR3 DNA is TGCGCCAGCAGCCACCACTTGAACACTGAAGCTTTCTTT. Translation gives CASSHHLNTEAFF.